This T cell receptor (beta chain) was captured in a study of T cells in Graves' hyperthyroidism and ophthalmopathy. In the case of this clonotype: Its antigen is not identified.

Germline-derived CDR1 and CDR2 are SNHLY and FYNNEI. The J segment lost 2 bases and the V segment lost 9 bases, leaving 9 bases of the junction unmatched. The CDR3 contains 15 residues. Study-wide points: By a 13 V-J model, ophthalmopathy was set apart from stable hyperthyroidism. Researchers found most expanded thyroid clonotypes above 0.001 in blood as well.

What was amplified from RNA transcripts were TCR beta CDR3 regions. HTBI primers were used for first-round RT-PCR of the TCR CDR3. TCRdb itself ran the multiplex PCR reads through MiXCR, one entry per CDR3 protein. The sample has a few hundred thousand distinct CDR3 sequences, more than 15% seen once. Patients aged 18 to 65 with hyperthyroidism were newly diagnosed, with duration under 2 months. Thyroid ultrasound, orbital computed tomography, clinical symptoms, and serum thyroxine and TRAb underpinned diagnoses. Sequencing was carried out using blood. The TCR sequence derives from a woman aged 18-30 years with Graves' hyperthyroidism. V is TRBV2 and J is TRBJ2-7; TRBD1 matches at 11 bases. The CDR3 loop is CASSFPGQGAYEQYF. The DNA of the CDR3 is TGTGCCAGTAGTTTTCCGGGACAGGGGGCCTACGAGCAGTACTTC.